The 3 T cell receptor beta chains listed next were all sequenced from one sample in a study of cytomegalovirus exposure and HLA in healthy donors. Clones were read by immunoSEQ multiplex PCR, and TCRdb kept only the in-frame ones, dropping some. Among 70,000 or so clones, 94% were seen once, and the ten largest hold less than 2%. Material for sequencing was PBMCs. The source is a woman under 30 in good health and CMV-seropositive.

CDR3 in DNA: TGCAGCGTCGAAAAAGGGAGTAATAACTATGGCTACACCTTC. Translation: CSVEKGSNNYGYTF. The chain recombines TRBV29-1 with TRBJ1-2; D is unclear. CDR1 is SQVTM and CDR2 is ANQGSEA in the germline V gene. V lost 6 bases to trimming and J lost 1 base, with 15 bases between them. CDR3 size: 14 residues.

This rearrangement joins TRBV29-1 to TRBJ2-2, with a weak D call TRBD1 (6 bases). Germline loops: CDR1 SQVTM, CDR2 ANQGSEA. CDR3 size: 15 residues. V was clipped by 6 bases and J by 1 base, with 15 bases between them. CDR3 in DNA: TGCAGCGTCCGGAAGGGGGATCAGAACACCGGGGAGCTGTTTTTT. Protein: CSVRKGDQNTGELFF.

The V and J genes are TRBV11-2 and TRBJ2-3; 10 bases are a match to TRBD2. The junction had 17 bases not matched to a gene; V was cut back by 4 bases and J by 4 bases. The CDR3 length is 19 residues. Per germline, CDR1 SGHAT and CDR2 FQNNGV. The CDR3 DNA follows: TGTGCCAGCAGCTCAAAGCGATCTGCCGGGACTAGCGAATCAGATACGCAGTATTTT. This translates into CASSSKRSAGTSESDTQYF.